The 20 T cell receptor beta chains given below trace back to one sample, sequenced in a study of beta chain features in type 1 diabetes. Investigators reverse transcribed all isolated RNA, so they sequenced expressed TCRB transcripts. Some clones are missing from TCRdb's copy, which holds only in-frame ones; the method was immunoSEQ multiplex PCR. The sample has 200,000 to 250,000 clones; approximately 70% are singletons. The sample taken for sequencing was naive CD4+ T cells from blood. These receptors came from a man aged 30 to 39 in good health.

The rearrangement joins TRBV30 to TRBJ2-3; D assignment may be TRBD1 or TRBD2 (5 bases each). Trimming left V 8 bases short and J 5 bases short, with 20 bases between. Germline CDR1 reads GTSNPN; CDR2 reads SVGIG (reference sequence). The CDR3 is 14 residues long. This CDR3 reads CAMGPSPSRDTQYF. CDR3 sequence (DNA): TGTGCCATGGGACCTTCCCCCTCCAGAGATACGCAGTATTTT.

This clone was detected only a few times. The chain recombines TRBV30 with TRBJ2-3; D may be TRBD2 (5 bases). Germline CDR1 GTSNPN, CDR2 SVGIG (reference sequence). V was pared by 0 bases and J by 0 bases, with 13 bases between. This CDR3 has 16 residues. In DNA form, the CDR3 reads TGTGCCTGGAGTGTACTCAGCGGAGGTAGCACAGATACGCAGTATTTT. Translated: CAWSVLSGGSTDTQYF.

V usage is TRBV4-1 and J usage is TRBJ2-3, with 11 bases aligning to TRBD2. The CDR3 runs to 16 residues. Germline values: CDR1 MGHRA, CDR2 YSYEKL. V shed 1 base and J 6 bases; nucleotides not matched to a gene: 6. CDR3 protein: CASSQGTSGGGDTQYF. CDR3 DNA: TGCGCCAGCAGCCAAGGAACTAGCGGGGGTGGGGATACGCAGTATTTT.

The CDR3 is CASTRGQTNTEAFF. The CDR3 DNA follows: TGTGCCAGCACTCGGGGACAGACTAACACTGAAGCTTTCTTT. The chain joins TRBV19 to TRBJ1-1; 7 nucleotides match TRBD1. The CDR3 runs to 14 residues. Per the germline V gene, CDR1 is LNHDA and CDR2 is SQIVND (reference sequence). The ends lost 9 bases at V and 2 bases at J; junction bases unmatched: 9.

The rearrangement uses TRBV10-2 and TRBJ2-3; 13 nucleotides line up with TRBD2. V trimming: 6 bases; J trimming: 11 bases; junction bases outside the gene matches: 8. Germline assignment: CDR1 WSHSY and CDR2 SAAADI. CDR3 length equals 14 residues. The CDR3 region has the DNA TGCGCCAGCAGGGAGACTAGCGGGGGGATAAAGCAGTATTTT. Protein sequence: CASRETSGGIKQYF.

The chain links TRBV29-1 to TRBJ2-1; D unclear. Trimming shortened V by 1 base and J by 0 bases, and 7 bases separated the two germline ends. The length of the CDR3 is 14 residues. Germline CDR1 SQVTM, CDR2 ANQGSEA. The CDR3 here is CSVEVMSSYNEQFF. DNA of the CDR3: TGCAGCGTTGAAGTGATGAGCTCCTACAATGAGCAGTTCTTC.

The chain's CDR3 is CASGLGDTIYF. DNA for the CDR3: TGTGCCAGCGGTCTCGGGGACACCATATATTTT. This chain connects TRBV7-9 to TRBJ1-3; D gene ambiguous. Trimming pared 8 bases from V and 8 bases from J, leaving 10 bases between. The CDR3 has 11 residues. The V gene's germline CDR1 is SEHNR and CDR2 FQNEAQ (reference sequence).

The chain joins TRBV7-7 to TRBJ2-3, with 7 bases identical to TRBD2. Germline CDR1 and CDR2: SSHAT and FNYEAQ (reference sequence). With V trimmed by 5 bases and J by 9 bases, 14 bases remained unmatched. The CDR3 loop spans 15 amino acids. The CDR3 nucleotides read TGTGCCAGCAGCATGCCAGCGGGATCACGCCGGACGCAGTATTTT. Protein: CASSMPAGSRRTQYF.

In regard to this clone: The sample has other DNA sequences that encode this CDR3 too. CDR3 amino acids: CAISESTSGSYNEQFF. The CDR3 DNA is TGTGCCATCAGTGAGTCGACTAGCGGGAGCTACAATGAGCAGTTCTTC. The chain employs TRBV10-3 and TRBJ2-1, with TRBD2 matching 12 bases. Germline V gene data show CDR1 as ENHRY and CDR2 as SYGVKD. The CDR3 length is 16 residues. After removal of 0 bases from V and 3 bases from J, the junction contained 0 bases not matched to a gene.

This rearrangement joins TRBV7-9 to TRBJ2-1; D tentatively fits TRBD1 or TRBD2 (5 bases each). Germline V lookup: CDR1 SEHNR, CDR2 FQNEAQ (reference sequence). V was trimmed by 0 bases and J by 7 bases, leaving 16 bases between them. The CDR3 sequence is 16 residues long. This chain's CDR3 is CASSLARLLGANEQFF. Written as DNA, the CDR3 is TGTGCCAGCAGCTTAGCCCGACTACTTGGGGCGAATGAGCAGTTCTTC.

For this clone: Other DNA sequences in the sample encode the same CDR3. V is TRBV30 and J is TRBJ2-5; 7 bases agree with TRBD2. The ends lost 0 bases at V and 5 bases at J; junction bases unmatched: 0. Per germline, CDR1 GTSNPN and CDR2 SVGIG (reference sequence). CDR3 length: 12 residues. CDR3: CAWSVGGETQYF. DNA of the CDR3: TGTGCCTGGAGTGTCGGGGGGGAGACCCAGTACTTC.

The genes are TRBV9 and TRBJ2-3; 7 bases are shared with TRBD1. The trim removed 2 bases at V and 1 base at J, leaving 4 bases unmatched. Germline-derived CDR1 and CDR2 are SGDLS and YYNGEE. This CDR3 spans 15 amino acids. CDR3 sequence reads: CASSVAGQGTDTQYF. The CDR3 DNA is TGTGCCAGCAGCGTCGCCGGACAGGGCACAGATACGCAGTATTTT.

This chain connects TRBV27 to TRBJ2-7, with 8 bases fitting TRBD1. J was trimmed by 5 bases and V by 4 bases; bases with no gene match: 7. Germline assignment: CDR1 MNHEY and CDR2 SMNVEV (reference sequence). The CDR3 spans 14 residues. In DNA form, the CDR3 reads TGTGCCAGCAGTTCCCTCCGGGACAGGCACGAGCAGTACTTC. Its protein is CASSSLRDRHEQYF.

A remark on this clone: Different DNA sequences within this sample yield the same CDR3. This chain joins TRBV7-9 and TRBJ2-7, with a possible D match to TRBD2 (6 bases). Between the trimmed V and J ends, which lost 1 base and 2 bases, there was a span of 9 bases. CDR1 and CDR2 (germline): SEHNR, FQNEAQ (reference sequence). The CDR3 contains 14 residues. The CDR3, as DNA: TGTGCCAGCAGCTTAGGGGGGGTACCCTACGAGCAGTACTTC. It is translated as CASSLGGVPYEQYF.

This clone was counted a single time. This rearrangement joins TRBV27 to TRBJ2-3; D is undetermined. Germline lookup yields CDR1 MNHEY and CDR2 SMNVEV (reference sequence). The CDR3 loop spans 14 amino acids. The V end was cut by 5 bases, the J end by 0 bases, with 9 bases between. CDR3 bases: TGTGCCAGCAGTACCCACGGTAGCACAGATACGCAGTATTTT. Amino acid sequence: CASSTHGSTDTQYF.

This sequence joins TRBV27 and TRBJ2-7, with 7 bases matching TRBD1. Trimming at V came to 5 bases and at J to 2 bases, leaving 3 bases not matched to a gene. The CDR3 runs to 13 residues. The germline CDR1 and CDR2 sequences are MNHEY and SMNVEV (reference sequence). CDR3 DNA sequence: TGTGCCAGCAGTCCGGGACAGACCTACGAGCAGTACTTC. Translating it yields CASSPGQTYEQYF.

To note about this clone: Within the sample, other DNA sequences also encode this same CDR3. This chain connects TRBV29-1 to TRBJ2-3; the D gene is possibly TRBD1 (5 bases). Germline CDR1 is SQVTM and CDR2 is ANQGSEA. The CDR3 totals 13 residues. Trimming took off 4 bases at V and 3 bases at J, with 11 bases between the two ends. CDR3 residues: CSVAGRATDTQYF. DNA of the CDR3: TGCAGCGTTGCTGGCAGGGCTACAGATACGCAGTATTTT.

Worth noting for this clone: A junction boundary mismatches the germline segment, possibly from a read error. The genes are TRBV29-1 and TRBJ2-3; 7 positions agree with TRBD2. Germline V CDR1 and CDR2: SQVTM, ANQGSEA. This CDR3 comprises 13 residues. CDR3: CSGEAGFTDTQYF. The CDR3 DNA sequence: TGCAGCGGTGAAGCGGGGTTCACAGATACGCAGTATTTT.

On this clone itself: Other DNA sequences in this specimen translate into the identical CDR3. The CDR3 DNA reads as TGTGCCAGCAGTTACTCGCAGGGAGACACTGAAGCTTTCTTT. This encodes CASSYSQGDTEAFF. The chain is built from TRBV6-6 and TRBJ1-1; D is possibly TRBD1 (5 bases). Germline lookup yields CDR1 MNHNY and CDR2 SVGAGI (reference sequence). V lost 0 bases to trimming and J lost 3 bases, with 8 bases between them. The CDR3 loop spans 14 amino acids.

V usage is TRBV10-3 and J usage is TRBJ2-1; TRBD1 aligns across 7 bases. The trim removed 6 bases at V and 1 base at J, leaving 9 bases unmatched. The CDR3 loop spans 16 amino acids. Looked up from germline, CDR1 is ENHRY and CDR2 is SYGVKD. Here the CDR3 DNA reads TGTGCCATCAGCCTAGGGACAGATAAATCCTACAATGAGCAGTTCTTC. It codes for CAISLGTDKSYNEQFF.